A single sample gave rise to the 32 T cell receptor beta chains below, sequenced in a study of CXCR3-negative and CXCR3-positive naive CD8 T cells. Study results and caveats: More hydrophobic TRB CDR3s occurred in CXCR3-positive than in CXCR3-negative naive cells.

With UMI labels, 5' RACE was used to prepare the TRB cDNA libraries. TCRdb reworked the 5' RACE reads into one entry per CDR3 protein, no DNA. The table gives 130,000 to 150,000 distinct CDR3 sequences; the top ten clones make up roughly 0.27% of it. Their target antigens are unknown. Sequencing input: naive CXCR3+ CD8+ T cells from blood. Described subset: CD45RO-CCR7+CD27+CD95- naive CD8+ T cells expressing CXCR3 (TNR3+). All receptors derive from a human donor in good health. Some clones in this sample may be carry-over from other donors' samples.

This rearrangement joins TRBV2 to TRBJ2-7. The CDR3 runs 13 residues. CDR1 SNHLY and CDR2 FYNNEI come from the germline V gene. The CDR3 is CASTLSFSYEQYF. Using reference TRBV2 and TRBJ2-7 for the parts outside the CDR3, the full variable domain is EPEVTQTPSHQVTQMGQEVILRCVPISNHLYFYWYRQILGQKVEFLVSFYNNEISEKSEIFDDQFSVERPDGSNFTLKIRSTKLEDSAMYFCASTLSFSYEQYFGPGTRLTVT.

V is TRBV23-1 and J is TRBJ1-2. TRBV23-1 is sorted into the ORF group, with uncertain function. The CDR3 covers 13 residues. This CDR3 is CASSQTESYGYTF.

The rearrangement joins TRBV6-7 to TRBJ2-7; the D call of TRBD2 rests on TCRdb alone, since no DNA is present to check it. TRBV6-7 is given ORF status, its function remaining uncertain. The length of the CDR3 is 15 residues. The CDR3: CASRTFGTQNYEQYF.

The rearrangement links TRBV19 to TRBJ1-1; TCRdb returns TRBD1, unconfirmable since there is no DNA. Germline CDR1 is LNHDA and CDR2 is SQIVND (reference sequence). CDR3 length: 13 residues. This chain's CDR3 is CASTLVVGAEAFF.

The chain employs TRBV5-5 and TRBJ2-7. The CDR3 has 13 amino acids. Germline V gene data show CDR1 as SGHKS and CDR2 as YYEKEE (reference sequence). CDR3 amino acids: CASETSPSYEQYF.

The V and J genes are TRBV6-5 and TRBJ1-6. The germline CDR1 and CDR2 sequences are MNHEY and SVGAGI. The CDR3 covers 18 residues. The CDR3 sequence is CASGMWARDDRSNSPLHF.

The V and J genes are TRBV20-1 and TRBJ2-1; TCRdb reports TRBD1, a call that lacks DNA to check it against. The germline gives CDR1 DFQATT, CDR2 SNEGSKA (reference sequence). The CDR3 has 12 residues. The CDR3 reads CSARETGDEQFF.

The V gene is TRBV10-3, the J gene TRBJ2-4; TCRdb returns TRBD2, unconfirmable since there is no DNA. The CDR3 has 15 amino acids. Germline V gene lookup returns CDR1 ENHRY and CDR2 SYGVKD. The CDR3 loop reads CAISGAGSAKNIQYF.

The rearrangement joins TRBV5-6 to TRBJ1-4; TCRdb returns TRBD1, unconfirmable since there is no DNA. The CDR3 length is 14 residues. Per the germline V gene, CDR1 is SGHDT and CDR2 is YYEEEE. The CDR3: CASSGTGTGVELFF.

This chain joins TRBV29-1 and TRBJ2-2. CDR3 length equals 14 residues. Germline V gene data show CDR1 as SQVTM and CDR2 as ANQGSEA. This CDR3 reads CSVEQTDDTGELFF.

The chain recombines TRBV5-1 with TRBJ2-7; TCRdb's D gene call, TRBD2, goes unchecked for lack of DNA. Germline values: CDR1 SGHRS, CDR2 YFSETQ. The CDR3 length is 17 residues. CDR3: CASSFQSTRAAGGEQYF.

The chain uses TRBV28 and TRBJ2-7; TCRdb returns TRBD2, unconfirmable since there is no DNA. The CDR3 is 15 residues long. Per germline, CDR1 MDHEN and CDR2 SYDVKM. Here the CDR3 reads CASSWTGTSPYEQYF.

The chain recombines TRBV19 with TRBJ2-1; no DNA is available, so the TRBD1 call from TCRdb remains unchecked. The V gene's germline CDR1 is LNHDA and CDR2 SQIVND (reference sequence). The CDR3 has 13 residues. CDR3 loop: CASSLPGGNEQFF.

The chain links TRBV4-1 to TRBJ1-1; the TRBD1 assignment by TCRdb is unverifiable without DNA. Germline CDR1 and CDR2: MGHRA and YSYEKL. The CDR3 length is 16 residues. This chain's CDR3 is CASSHMPGTGRTEAFF.

The rearrangement links TRBV7-2 to TRBJ2-5; the TCRdb call, TRBD1, lacks DNA for checking. This CDR3 is built from 18 residues. CDR1 and CDR2 from the germline V gene are SGHTA and FQGNSA. The CDR3 is CASSSQEGDRTIQETQYF.

The V call is TRBV3-1, the J call TRBJ2-1. Germline V lookup: CDR1 LGHDT, CDR2 YNNKEL (reference sequence). There are 12 residues in the CDR3. The CDR3 reads CASTTTEAEQFF.

The chain employs TRBV29-1 and TRBJ1-1. The CDR3 is 11 residues long. The V gene's germline CDR1 is SQVTM and CDR2 ANQGSEA. This chain's CDR3 is CSVIGHTEAFF.

The chain couples TRBV11-2 to TRBJ2-7. The germline V gene encodes CDR1 SGHAT and CDR2 FQNNGV. The CDR3 has 12 residues. The chain's CDR3 is CASSLVSYEQYF.

The chain recombines TRBV6-5 with TRBJ2-3; without DNA, the TCRdb call of TRBD1 cannot be checked. This CDR3 has 12 amino acids. Germline V lookup: CDR1 MNHEY, CDR2 SVGAGI. This CDR3 reads CATGASADTQYF.

The V call is TRBV29-1, the J call TRBJ2-7; TCRdb proposes TRBD2, but this gene call is untestable without DNA. Germline values: CDR1 SQVTM, CDR2 ANQGSEA. The CDR3 consists of 13 residues. The CDR3 is CSVALPGPYEQYF.

This chain joins TRBV4-1 and TRBJ1-1. Per the germline V gene, CDR1 is MGHRA and CDR2 is YSYEKL. The CDR3 spans 13 residues. The CDR3 sequence is CASSQDLAGEAFF.

The chain has TRBV14 and TRBJ1-1. The CDR3 is 16 amino acids. Germline V gene sequence: CDR1 SGHDN, CDR2 FVKESK. CDR3 in amino acids: CASSRDLGVVGTEAFF. The full variable domain, with the rest looked up from reference TRBV14 and TRBJ1-1, is EAGVTQFPSHSVIEKGQTVTLRCDPISGHDNLYWYRRVMGKEIKFLLHFVKESKQDESGMPNNRFLAERTGGTYSTLKVQPAELEDSGVYFCASSRDLGVVGTEAFFGQGTRLTVV.

The chain carries TRBV23-1 and TRBJ2-7; TCRdb selects TRBD2, and the lack of DNA leaves this call unchecked. TRBV23-1 is annotated as an ORF whose role is uncertain. The CDR3 extends over 18 amino acids. The CDR3 is CASSQSSSREGLFHEQYF.

The rearrangement links TRBV12-3 or TRBV12-4 to TRBJ2-4. The CDR3 runs to 13 residues. The CDR3 spells CASSLVAKNIQYF.

This rearrangement joins TRBV20-1 to TRBJ1-1; TCRdb designates TRBD1, a call that cannot be tested without DNA. The germline V gene has CDR1 DFQATT and CDR2 SNEGSKA (reference sequence). The CDR3 is 17 amino acids. CDR3 protein: CSAQIRTGVVACAEAFF.

The chain combines TRBV7-3 with TRBJ2-4; TCRdb picks TRBD2, but there is no DNA to check that call. This CDR3 has 19 amino acids. Germline-derived CDR1 and CDR2 are SGHTA and FQGTGA. CDR3 residues: CASTQLSPGGCLAKNIQYF.

The V and J genes are TRBV19 and TRBJ2-1; TCRdb's assignment of TRBD1 cannot be checked, as there is no DNA. The CDR3 is made up of 17 amino acids. Per the germline V gene, CDR1 is LNHDA and CDR2 is SQIVND (reference sequence). CDR3 residues: CASSTRPLTGLPHEQFF.

The chain joins TRBV7-2 to TRBJ2-5; no DNA is available, so the TRBD2 call from TCRdb remains unchecked. This CDR3 has 14 amino acids. CDR1 is SGHTA and CDR2 is FQGNSA in the germline V gene. CDR3 region: CASSFSPGRETQYF.

The rearrangement uses TRBV7-9 and TRBJ2-1; TCRdb's D call, TRBD2, is unchecked because there is no DNA. Germline CDR1 and CDR2: SEHNR and FQNEAQ (reference sequence). This CDR3 has 15 residues. CDR3 residues: CASSATSGFYNEQFF.

CDR3 region: CASSFLWTAIDTQYF. J is TRBJ2-3 and V is TRBV28; without DNA, the TCRdb call of TRBD1 cannot be checked. CDR3 length equals 15 residues. Germline CDR1 and CDR2: MDHEN and SYDVKM.

The V call is TRBV20-1, the J call TRBJ2-7; TCRdb reports TRBD2, a call that lacks DNA to check it against. The CDR3 loop spans 13 amino acids. CDR1 and CDR2 (germline): DFQATT, SNEGSKA (reference sequence). The CDR3 sequence is CSATGPQSYEQYF.

The chain uses TRBV7-2 and TRBJ2-7; TCRdb names TRBD1, which stays unverified in the absence of DNA. The CDR3 runs 16 residues. Looked up from germline, CDR1 is SGHTA and CDR2 is FQGNSA. The CDR3 spells CASSLVGYRDDHEQYF.